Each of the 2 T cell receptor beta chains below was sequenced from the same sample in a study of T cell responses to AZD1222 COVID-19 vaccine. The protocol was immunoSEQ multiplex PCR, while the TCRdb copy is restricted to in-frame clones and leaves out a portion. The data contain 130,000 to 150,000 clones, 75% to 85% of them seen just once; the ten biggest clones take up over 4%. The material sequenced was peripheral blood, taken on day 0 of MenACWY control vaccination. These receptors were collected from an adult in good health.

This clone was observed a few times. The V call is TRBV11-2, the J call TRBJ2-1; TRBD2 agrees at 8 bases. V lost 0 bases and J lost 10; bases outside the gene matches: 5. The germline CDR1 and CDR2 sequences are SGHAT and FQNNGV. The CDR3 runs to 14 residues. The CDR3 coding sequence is TGTGCCAGCAGCTTAGAAAGCGGGAGTGGGGAGCAGTTCTTC. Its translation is CASSLESGSGEQFF.

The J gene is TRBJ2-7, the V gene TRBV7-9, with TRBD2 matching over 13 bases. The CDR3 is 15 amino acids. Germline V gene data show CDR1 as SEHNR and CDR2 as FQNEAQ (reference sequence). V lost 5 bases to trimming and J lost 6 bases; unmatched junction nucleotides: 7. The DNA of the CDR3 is TGTGCCAGCAGCCCAAGGACTAGCGGGGGAGGCGAGCAGTACTTC. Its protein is CASSPRTSGGGEQYF.